This T cell receptor beta chain was sequenced during a study of cytomegalovirus exposure and HLA in healthy donors. The study, taken as a whole, reports: The listing of 150 to 200 TCR beta chains classed them as cytomegalovirus-associated. Both high specificity and high sensitivity reportedly marked the classifier's diagnosis of cytomegalovirus status.

V gave up 6 bases and J gave up 4 bases, with 9 bases separating them. CDR3 length equals 13 residues. Germline V gives CDR1 PRHDT, CDR2 FYEKMQ (reference sequence). The table came from immunoSEQ multiplex PCR; TCRdb's copy has only in-frame clones and leaves some out. Of around 130,000 clones in the sample, approximately 87% were seen once. To note about this clone: Its antigen is as yet unknown.

V usage is TRBV13 and J usage is TRBJ2-2, with D perhaps matching TRBD1 (5 bases). This TCR was recovered from a woman in her twenties or thirties in good health and CMV-seronegative. Sequencing was performed on PBMCs. The CDR3 DNA sequence: TGTGCCAGCAGTATAAGGGGCACCGGGGAGCTGTTTTTT. It yields the protein CASSIRGTGELFF.